These 22 T cell receptor beta chains were all obtained from the same sample, sequenced in a study of long-term antiretroviral therapy in people with HIV. The immunoSEQ assay was v3.0, run at survey level. Profiling relied on immunoSEQ multiplex PCR, and the TCRdb table lists in-frame clones only, not all of them. The repertoire holds 25,000 to 35,000 clones, with 93% as singletons. The sequencing used unsorted PBMCs, collected 6.2 years after starting antiretroviral therapy. The receptors originated from a middle-aged man with HIV.

The J gene is TRBJ2-3, the V gene TRBV2; D not certain. V lost 4 bases and J lost 8, with 7 bases in between. The length of the CDR3 is 11 residues. Looked up from germline, CDR1 is SNHLY and CDR2 is FYNNEI. The chain's CDR3 is CASSADLTQYF. In DNA, the CDR3 is TGTGCCAGCAGTGCGGACCTTACGCAGTATTTT.

V and J are TRBV7-9 and TRBJ1-3; TRBD1 might be the D (5 bases). The CDR3 length is 13 residues. The germline V and J ends were trimmed by 3 bases and 6 bases, with 9 bases remaining between them. Germline assignment: CDR1 SEHNR and CDR2 FQNEAQ (reference sequence). The CDR3 protein is CASSLSGVNTIYF. The CDR3 DNA sequence: TGTGCCAGCAGCTTGTCGGGGGTAAACACCATATATTTT. Together with reference TRBV7-9 and TRBJ1-3, the CDR3 gives the full variable domain: DTGVSQNPRHKITKRGQNVTFRCDPISEHNRLYWYRQTLGQGPEFLTYFQNEAQLEKSRLLSDRFSAERPKGSFSTLEIQRTEQGDSAMYLCASSLSGVNTIYFGEGSWLTVV.

The chain couples TRBV6-1 to TRBJ2-7; D is perhaps TRBD2 (5 bases). Trimming took 0 bases from V and 1 from J, leaving 22 bases between them. The length of the CDR3 is 19 residues. Germline-derived CDR1 and CDR2 are MNHNS and SASEGT. In nucleotides, the CDR3 is TGTGCCAGCAGTGAAGCGCTTCGTGGGGTAGGTGGAGGTTCCTACGAGCAGTACTTC. Amino acids: CASSEALRGVGGGSYEQYF.

In its sample, this clone was seen once. The chain is built from TRBV7-9 and TRBJ2-5, with 8 bases identical to TRBD2. Looked up from germline, CDR1 is SEHNR and CDR2 is FQNEAQ (reference sequence). The V gene end was trimmed by 5 bases and the J gene end by 0 bases; junction bases not matched to a gene: 8. This CDR3 has 16 amino acids. In nucleotides, the CDR3 is TGTGCCAGCAGCCAGGCCCGGGGGGGGTACCAAGAGACCCAGTACTTC. Its protein is CASSQARGGYQETQYF.

This chain connects TRBV5-1 to TRBJ2-7, with 8 bases lining up with TRBD1. Germline CDR1 is SGHRS and CDR2 is YFSETQ. V dropped 7 bases and J dropped 0; count of bases not matched to a gene: 9. There are 15 residues in the CDR3. The CDR3 region is CASHLTGATSYEQYF. The CDR3 bases are TGCGCCAGCCACTTGACAGGGGCGACCTCCTACGAGCAGTACTTC.

The V call is TRBV15, the J call TRBJ1-3, with D unclear. The CDR3 is made up of 15 amino acids. Trimming shortened V by 0 bases and J by 3 bases, and 9 bases separated the two germline ends. CDR1 and CDR2 from the germline V gene are LNHNV and YYDKDF (reference sequence). The CDR3 reads CATSRDPALGNTIYF. In DNA, the CDR3 is TGTGCCACCAGCAGAGACCCGGCCCTTGGAAACACCATATATTTT.

This clone showed up just once. Compared with germline, one end of the junction differs, possibly owing to a read error. This chain connects TRBV28 to TRBJ2-3; TRBD1 matches 8 bases. Germline CDR1 reads MDHEN; CDR2 reads SYDVKM. CDR3 length: 14 residues. CDR3 sequence (DNA): TGTGCCAGCAGTCGGGACAGGAGCACAGATGCGCAGTATTTT. Translated, it gives CASSRDRSTDAQYF.

This rearrangement joins TRBV28 to TRBJ1-2; no definite D call. CDR1 and CDR2 from the germline V gene are MDHEN and SYDVKM. The CDR3 has 15 residues. V lost 3 bases to trimming and J lost 3 bases, with 14 bases between them. Here the CDR3 reads CASSFMVQSYYGYTF. The DNA for the CDR3 is TGTGCCAGCAGTTTTATGGTCCAGTCCTACTATGGCTACACCTTC.

This chain joins TRBV9 and TRBJ1-1, with 7 bases aligning to TRBD1. The CDR3 runs 12 residues. Trimming at V came to 3 bases and at J to 10 bases, leaving 6 bases not matched to a gene. Germline V gene sequence: CDR1 SGDLS, CDR2 YYNGEE. CDR3 sequence reads: CASSGGQGVAFF. DNA of the CDR3: TGTGCCAGCAGCGGGGGTCAGGGGGTAGCTTTCTTT.

CDR3 nucleotide sequence: TGTGCCAGTAGCTCTAGCTGGGGGGAGACCCAGTACTTC. It yields the protein CASSSSWGETQYF. The V gene is TRBV19, the J gene TRBJ2-5; the D gene could be TRBD1 or TRBD2 (5 bases each). The CDR3 has 13 amino acids. Germline V lookup: CDR1 LNHDA, CDR2 SQIVND (reference sequence). V was pared by 6 bases and J by 5 bases, with 13 bases between. The whole variable domain, filled in from reference TRBV19 and TRBJ2-5, reads DGGITQSPKYLFRKEGQNVTLSCEQNLNHDAMYWYRQDPGQGLRLIYYSQIVNDFQKGDIAEGYSVSREKKESFPLTVTSAQKNPTAFYLCASSSSWGETQYFGPGTRLLVL.

V gene TRBV4-1 combines with J gene TRBJ2-5, with D unclear. The J call may be in error: the DNA end matches TRBJ2-7 better. Germline V lookup: CDR1 MGHRA, CDR2 YSYEKL. The CDR3 length is 12 residues. In DNA form, the CDR3 reads TGCGCCAGCAGCCAAGATCGGGACGAGCAGTACTTC. It is translated as CASSQDRDEQYF.

The gene calls are TRBV25-1 and TRBJ1-2, with D possibly TRBD1 on 5 matching bases. The CDR3 loop spans 15 amino acids. V lost 3 bases, J lost 3 bases, and 14 bases lay in between. Germline values: CDR1 MGHDK, CDR2 SYGVNS. The CDR3 protein is CASSDRRQGHYGYTF. The CDR3 DNA reads TGTGCCAGCAGTGATCGCAGGCAGGGCCACTATGGCTACACCTTC.

This rearrangement joins TRBV5-6 to TRBJ2-7, with 8 bases identical to TRBD1. This CDR3 contains 15 residues. V dropped 4 bases and J dropped 6; count of bases not matched to a gene: 12. CDR1 and CDR2 (germline): SGHDT, YYEEEE. In DNA, the CDR3 is TGTGCCAGCAGCCAAGCCGGGGCAGGGGGCTCCGAGCAGTACTTC. Translating gives CASSQAGAGGSEQYF.

This chain joins TRBV7-8 and TRBJ2-1; TRBD1 aligns across 11 bases. Germline CDR1 and CDR2: SGHVS and FQNEAQ. This CDR3 has 15 residues. J gave up 8 bases and V 5 bases, and 8 bases lay outside the gene matches. The chain's CDR3 is CASSVRTGGWDEQFF. The CDR3 nucleotides read TGTGCCAGCAGCGTAAGGACAGGGGGCTGGGATGAGCAGTTCTTC.

The V gene is TRBV2, the J gene TRBJ2-3; the D call may be TRBD1 or TRBD2 (5 bases each). This CDR3 spans 17 amino acids. The germline V gene encodes CDR1 SNHLY and CDR2 FYNNEI. V was trimmed by 5 bases and J by 3 bases, leaving 21 bases between them. The CDR3 spells CASSTHRDGRGTDTQYF. The CDR3 DNA reads as TGTGCCAGCAGTACCCATAGGGACGGACGAGGTACAGATACGCAGTATTTT.

This sequence joins TRBV28 and TRBJ2-5; 11 bases agree with TRBD1. Trimming removed 3 bases from V and 5 bases from J; junction bases left unmatched: 5. This CDR3 region has 15 residues. In germline, CDR1 is MDHEN, CDR2 SYDVKM. In nucleotides, the CDR3 is TGTGCCAGCAGTTTGGGCGGACAGGGGGCGGAGACCCAGTACTTC. This gives the protein CASSLGGQGAETQYF.

J is TRBJ2-5 and V is TRBV5-1; 10 positions agree with TRBD2. The junction had 18 bases not matched to a gene; V was cut back by 2 bases and J by 5 bases. Germline V gene lookup returns CDR1 SGHRS and CDR2 YFSETQ. The CDR3 contains 19 residues. CDR3 protein: CASSFPFPASLAGSETQYF. CDR3 bases: TGCGCCAGCAGCTTCCCGTTCCCTGCTTCACTAGCGGGGTCGGAGACCCAGTACTTC.

V and J are TRBV7-8 and TRBJ2-5; D might be TRBD2 (6 bases). The CDR3 has 16 residues. V shed 5 bases and J shed 1 base, with 17 bases lying between them. Germline assignment: CDR1 SGHVS and CDR2 FQNEAQ. CDR3 sequence reads: CASSPRVSGVQETQYF. Here the CDR3 DNA reads TGTGCCAGCAGCCCGAGGGTTAGCGGAGTCCAAGAGACCCAGTACTTC. The entire variable domain, with the rest obtained from reference TRBV7-8 and TRBJ2-5, is as follows: GAGVSQSPRYKVAKRGQDVALRCDPISGHVSLFWYQQALGQGPEFLTYFQNEAQLDKSGLPSDRFFAERPEGSVSTLKIQRTQQEDSAVYLCASSPRVSGVQETQYFGPGTRLLVL.

The gene calls are TRBV7-9 and TRBJ2-7; 9 nucleotides agree with TRBD2. Germline V gene data show CDR1 as SEHNR and CDR2 as FQNEAQ (reference sequence). This CDR3 has 12 residues. V lost 10 bases and J lost 3; bases outside the gene matches: 4. CDR3 in amino acids: CAIAGDLYEQYF. The CDR3 DNA is TGTGCCATAGCGGGAGACCTCTACGAGCAGTACTTC.

This sequence joins TRBV2 and TRBJ2-5; 8 nucleotides align to TRBD2. The tail of the sequence fits TRBJ2-7 better, so the J call may be wrong. Germline CDR1 and CDR2: SNHLY and FYNNEI. CDR3 size: 15 residues. CDR3 loop: CASSEGLAGRYEQYF. For the CDR3, the DNA is TGTGCCAGCAGTGAAGGGTTAGCGGGAAGGTACGAGCAGTACTTC.

The chain recombines TRBV6-5 with TRBJ1-4, with 7 bases aligning to TRBD1. V shed 2 bases and J 11 bases; nucleotides not matched to a gene: 11. The CDR3 covers 15 residues. CDR1 and CDR2 from the germline V gene are MNHEY and SVGAGI. CDR3 protein: CASSYVRGRTRKLFF. The CDR3 DNA sequence: TGTGCCAGCAGTTACGTAAGGGGGCGCACCAGGAAACTGTTTTTT.

This rearrangement joins TRBV5-1 to TRBJ2-5; D possibly corresponds to TRBD2 (6 bases). Trimming shortened V by 7 bases and J by 7 bases, and 26 bases separated the two germline ends. The CDR3 has 16 residues. Looked up from germline, CDR1 is SGHRS and CDR2 is YFSETQ. This chain's CDR3 is CASAGLASEHWGTQYF. CDR3 nucleotide sequence: TGCGCCAGCGCTGGCTTGGCTAGCGAGCACTGGGGGACCCAGTACTTC. Filled out from reference TRBV5-1 and TRBJ2-5, the complete variable domain reads KAGVTQTPRYLIKTRGQQVTLSCSPISGHRSVSWYQQTPGQGLQFLFEYFSETQRNKGNFPGRFSGRQFSNSRSEMNVSTLELGDSALYLCASAGLASEHWGTQYFGPGTRLLVL.